This record concerns one T cell receptor (beta chain) sequence. Its antigen is as yet unknown. This sample is drawn from a study of pediatric ulcerative colitis. The study, taken as a whole, reports: No controls had the two rectal clonotypes shared by ulcerative colitis patients. Clonal expansions reduced rectal repertoire diversity in acute severe colitis.

Produced via immunoSEQ multiplex PCR; TCRdb's table is partial and in-frame only. Of 30,000 to 40,000 clones in the sample, more than 75% were seen once. V trimming: 1 base; J trimming: 2 bases; junction bases outside the gene matches: 4. Germline loops: CDR1 SGHNT, CDR2 YYREEE (reference sequence). This CDR3 region has 17 residues. The rearrangement joins TRBV5-4 to TRBJ2-3; TRBD2 agrees at 13 bases. The clonotype originates from a boy aged 5-17 years with severe ulcerative colitis. Sequencing input: blood. CDR3: CASSLPLAGGSTDTQYF. The CDR3 DNA reads as TGTGCCAGCAGCTTGCCACTAGCGGGGGGGTCCACAGATACGCAGTATTTT.